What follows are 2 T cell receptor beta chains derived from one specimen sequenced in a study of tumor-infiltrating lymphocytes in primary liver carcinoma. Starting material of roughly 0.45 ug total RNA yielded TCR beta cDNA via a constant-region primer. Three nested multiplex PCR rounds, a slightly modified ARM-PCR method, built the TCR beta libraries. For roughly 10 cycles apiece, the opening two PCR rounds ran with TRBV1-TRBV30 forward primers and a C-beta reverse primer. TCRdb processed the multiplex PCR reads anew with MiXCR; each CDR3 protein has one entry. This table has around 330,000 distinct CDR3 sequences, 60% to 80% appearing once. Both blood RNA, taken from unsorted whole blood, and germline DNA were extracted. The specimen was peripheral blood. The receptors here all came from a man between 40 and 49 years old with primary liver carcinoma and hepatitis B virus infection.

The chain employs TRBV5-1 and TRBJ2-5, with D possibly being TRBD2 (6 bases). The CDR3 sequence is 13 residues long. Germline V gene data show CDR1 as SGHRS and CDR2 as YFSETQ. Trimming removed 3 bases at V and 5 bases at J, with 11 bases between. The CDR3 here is CASSYTGEETQYF. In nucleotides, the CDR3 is TGCGCCAGCAGCTACACGGGAGAGGAGACCCAGTACTTC.

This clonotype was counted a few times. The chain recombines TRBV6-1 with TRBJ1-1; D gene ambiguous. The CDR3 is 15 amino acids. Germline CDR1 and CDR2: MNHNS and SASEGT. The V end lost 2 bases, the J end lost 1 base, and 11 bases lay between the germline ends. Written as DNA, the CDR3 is TGTGCCAGCAGTGAAAGGGCCTTAGGGAACACTGAAGCTTTCTTT. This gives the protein CASSERALGNTEAFF.